The T cell receptor (beta chain) described here comes from a study of blood T cell repertoires in COVID-19. Trimming pared 5 bases from V and 4 bases from J, leaving 12 bases between. The CDR3 length is 13 residues. CDR1 SGHVS and CDR2 FQNEAQ come from the germline V gene. Repertoires were generated with immunoSEQ multiplex PCR, while TCRdb's copy carries only in-frame clones and drops some. Of 250,000 to 300,000 clones detected, roughly four fifths appear once; the ten largest clones hold about 3%. The receptor was isolated from a man aged 50-59 years who had recovered from COVID-19. The gene calls are TRBV7-8 and TRBJ2-7; D not resolved. Sequencing input: PBMCs or T cells enriched from blood (not recorded which). This CDR3 is CASSQLSLYEQYF. The DNA of the CDR3 is TGTGCCAGCAGCCAGCTATCCCTTTACGAGCAGTACTTC.